The rows below give T cell receptor beta chains drawn from one sample of a study of regulatory T cells in long-lasting Graves disease. Using its own MiXCR run on the multiplex PCR reads, TCRdb lists one record per CDR3 protein. In the table there are 350,000 to 550,000 distinct CDR3 sequences, about 15% of which are singletons. These records were also assigned to another study, of T cells in Graves' hyperthyroidism and ophthalmopathy.

The material sequenced was peripheral blood mononuclear cells (PBMCs), taken at new diagnosis, from a patient treated with antithyroid drugs. All receptors derive from a young woman with Graves disease. Both conserved end residues are part of each CDR3. D genes are given only for firm matches. Clone size is given for some rows only: seen once, a few or many times, or a class if the clone is expanded.

V: TRBV29-1; D: -; J: TRBJ2-4; size: -; DNA: TGCAGCTTTCAGCTAGCCAAAAACATTCAGTACTTC; CDR3: CSFQLAKNIQYF
V: TRBV30; D: -; J: TRBJ1-2; size: many; DNA: TGTGCCTGGAGTCCTGGACAGAACTATGGCTACACCTTC; CDR3: CAWSPGQNYGYTF
V: TRBV27; D: -; J: TRBJ1-2; size: -; DNA: TGTGCCAACAGTCCCATGACAGAGAGTGGCTACACCTTC; CDR3: CANSPMTESGYTF
V: TRBV28; D: TRBD2; J: TRBJ2-1; size: many; DNA: TGTGCCAGCAGTTCTTACACTAGCGGGACCTACAATGAGCAGTTCTTC; CDR3: CASSSYTSGTYNEQFF
V: TRBV27; D: -; J: TRBJ2-7; size: few; DNA: TGTGCCAGCAGCCTCCCCAGCGACGAGCAGTACTTC; CDR3: CASSLPSDEQYF
V: TRBV7-3; D: -; J: TRBJ2-3; size: many; DNA: TGTGCCAGCAGCTTAAGGCGGATTGGGAGCACAGATACGCAGTATTTT; CDR3: CASSLRRIGSTDTQYF
V: TRBV12-3/TRBV12-4; D: -; J: TRBJ2-1; size: many; DNA: TGTGCCAGCAGTTTGAGGGCCCCTAGGGATGAGCAGTTCTTC; CDR3: CASSLRAPRDEQFF
V: TRBV24-1; D: -; J: TRBJ2-5; size: -; DNA: TGTGCCACCAGTGAGACGGAGAGTGGTGAAGAGACCCAGTACTTC; CDR3: CATSETESGEETQYF
V: TRBV7-9; D: -; J: TRBJ2-1; size: few; DNA: TGTGCCAGCAGCTTAGCATACCTCGGAGAGCAGTTCTTC; CDR3: CASSLAYLGEQFF
V: TRBV13; D: TRBD2; J: TRBJ2-5; size: few; DNA: TGTGCCAGCAGCGGGGGACTAGCGGGAGTTGGGGCAGAGACCCAGTACTTC; CDR3: CASSGGLAGVGAETQYF
V: TRBV7-6; D: -; J: TRBJ1-2; size: -; DNA: TGTGCCAGCAGCCACGCGAATGGTGGCTACACCTTC; CDR3: CASSHANGGYTF
V: TRBV20-1; D: -; J: TRBJ1-5; size: few; DNA: TGCAGTGCCAGAAAGAGTAGCAATCAGCCCCAGCATTTT; CDR3: CSARKSSNQPQHF
V: TRBV5-1; D: TRBD1; J: TRBJ2-6; size: -; DNA: TGCGCCAGCAGCGGACAGGGAACTGGGGCCAACGTCCTGACTTTC; CDR3: CASSGQGTGANVLTF
V: TRBV29-1; D: TRBD2; J: TRBJ2-3; size: many; DNA: TGCAGCGTTCGGCGGGGGAACACAGATACGCAGTATTTT; CDR3: CSVRRGNTDTQYF
V: TRBV25-1; D: -; J: TRBJ1-2; size: few; DNA: TGTGCCAGCAGAACGGGATCCAGTTCCAACTATGGCTACACCTTC; CDR3: CASRTGSSSNYGYTF
V: TRBV24-1; D: -; J: TRBJ2-3; size: few; DNA: TGTGCCACCACCGAATGGACTACAGGGTTTTCAGATACGCAGTATTTT; CDR3: CATTEWTTGFSDTQYF
V: TRBV20-1; D: TRBD2; J: TRBJ2-1; size: few; DNA: TGCAGTGCCCCGGGACTAGCGGGAGGCCTAACCTACAATGAGCAGTTCTTC; CDR3: CSAPGLAGGLTYNEQFF
V: TRBV25-1; D: -; J: TRBJ2-3; size: few; DNA: TGTGCCAGCAGTGAACCCCTAGGGGGTAACAGCACAGATACGCAGTATTTT; CDR3: CASSEPLGGNSTDTQYF